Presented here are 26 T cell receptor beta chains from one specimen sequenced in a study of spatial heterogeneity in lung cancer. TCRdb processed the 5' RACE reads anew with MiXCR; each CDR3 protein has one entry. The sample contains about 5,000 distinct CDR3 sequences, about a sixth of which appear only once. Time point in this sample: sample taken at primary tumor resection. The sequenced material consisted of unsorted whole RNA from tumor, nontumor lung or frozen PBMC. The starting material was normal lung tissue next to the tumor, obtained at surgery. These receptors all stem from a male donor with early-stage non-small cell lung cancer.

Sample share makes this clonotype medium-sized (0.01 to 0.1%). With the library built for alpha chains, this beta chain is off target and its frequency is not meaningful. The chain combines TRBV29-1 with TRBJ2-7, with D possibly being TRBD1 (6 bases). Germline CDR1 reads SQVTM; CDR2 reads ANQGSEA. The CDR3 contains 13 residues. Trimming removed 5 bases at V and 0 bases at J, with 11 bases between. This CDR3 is CSVLTGSSYEQYF. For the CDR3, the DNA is TGCAGCGTTCTTACAGGGAGCTCCTACGAGCAGTACTTC.

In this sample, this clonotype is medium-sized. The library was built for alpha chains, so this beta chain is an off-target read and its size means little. The CDR3 DNA reads as TGTGCCAGCAGTGTCGGACTAGCAGTTTACGAGCAGTACTTC. Its translation: CASSVGLAVYEQYF. This chain uses TRBV12-3 or TRBV12-4 with TRBJ2-7; 8 bases are a match to TRBD2. V was pared by 5 bases and J by 4 bases, with 7 bases of the junction left unmatched. CDR3 length: 14 residues.

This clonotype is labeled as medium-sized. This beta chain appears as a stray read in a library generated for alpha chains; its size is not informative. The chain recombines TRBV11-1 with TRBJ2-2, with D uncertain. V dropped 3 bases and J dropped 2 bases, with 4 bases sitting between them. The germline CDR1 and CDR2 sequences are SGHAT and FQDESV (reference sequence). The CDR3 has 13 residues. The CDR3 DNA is TGTGCCAGCAGCTTGACTAACACCGGGGAGCTGTTTTTT. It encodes CASSLTNTGELFF.

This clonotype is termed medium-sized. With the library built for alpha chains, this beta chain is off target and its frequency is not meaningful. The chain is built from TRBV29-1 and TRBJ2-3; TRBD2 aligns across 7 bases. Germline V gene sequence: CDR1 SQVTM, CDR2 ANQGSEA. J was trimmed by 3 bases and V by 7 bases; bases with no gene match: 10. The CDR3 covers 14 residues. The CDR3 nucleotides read TGCAGCGCCGGGGGGACCGACAAAACAGATACGCAGTATTTT. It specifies CSAGGTDKTDTQYF.

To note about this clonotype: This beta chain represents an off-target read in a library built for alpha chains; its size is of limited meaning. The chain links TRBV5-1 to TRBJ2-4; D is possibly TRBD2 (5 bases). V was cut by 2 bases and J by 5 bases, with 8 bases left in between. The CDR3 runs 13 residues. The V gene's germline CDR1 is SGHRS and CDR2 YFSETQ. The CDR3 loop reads CASSFTGENIQYF. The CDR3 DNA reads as TGCGCCAGCAGCTTTACCGGGGAAAACATTCAGTACTTC.

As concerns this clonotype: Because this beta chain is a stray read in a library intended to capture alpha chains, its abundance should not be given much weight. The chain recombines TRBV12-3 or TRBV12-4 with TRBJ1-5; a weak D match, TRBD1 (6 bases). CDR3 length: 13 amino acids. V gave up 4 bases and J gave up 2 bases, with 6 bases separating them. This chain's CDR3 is CASSSGGNQPQHF. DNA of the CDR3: TGTGCCAGCAGTTCAGGGGGCAATCAGCCCCAGCATTTT.

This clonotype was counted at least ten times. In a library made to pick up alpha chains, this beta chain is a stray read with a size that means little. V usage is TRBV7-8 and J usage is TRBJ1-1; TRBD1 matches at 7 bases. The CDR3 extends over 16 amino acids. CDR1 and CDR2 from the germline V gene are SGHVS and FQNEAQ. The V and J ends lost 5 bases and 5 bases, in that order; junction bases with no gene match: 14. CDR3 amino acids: CASSALEGSGGTEAFF. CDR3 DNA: TGTGCCAGCAGCGCTTTGGAGGGTTCAGGGGGGACTGAAGCTTTCTTT.

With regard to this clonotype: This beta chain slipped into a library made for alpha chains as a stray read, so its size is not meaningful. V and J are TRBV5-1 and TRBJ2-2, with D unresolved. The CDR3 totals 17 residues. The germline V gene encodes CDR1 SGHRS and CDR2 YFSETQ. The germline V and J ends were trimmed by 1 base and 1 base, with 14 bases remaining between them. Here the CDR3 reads CASSLLVGKGNTGELFF. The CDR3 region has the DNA TGCGCCAGCAGCTTGCTTGTCGGTAAAGGGAACACCGGGGAGCTGTTTTTT.

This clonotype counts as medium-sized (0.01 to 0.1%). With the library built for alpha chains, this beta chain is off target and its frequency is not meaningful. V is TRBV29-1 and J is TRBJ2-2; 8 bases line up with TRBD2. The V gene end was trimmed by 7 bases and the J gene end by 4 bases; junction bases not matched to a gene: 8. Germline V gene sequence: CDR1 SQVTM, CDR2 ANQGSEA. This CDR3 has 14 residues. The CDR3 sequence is CSAATSAGTGELFF. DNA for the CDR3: TGCAGCGCCGCGACTAGCGCTGGCACCGGGGAGCTGTTTTTT.

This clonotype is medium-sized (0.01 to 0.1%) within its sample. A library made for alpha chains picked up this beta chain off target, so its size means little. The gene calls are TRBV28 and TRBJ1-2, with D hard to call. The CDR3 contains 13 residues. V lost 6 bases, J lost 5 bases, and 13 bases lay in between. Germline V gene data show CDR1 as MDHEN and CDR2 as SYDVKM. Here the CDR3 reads CASRTLVAYGYTF. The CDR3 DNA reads TGTGCCAGCAGGACCCTGGTAGCGTATGGCTACACCTTC.

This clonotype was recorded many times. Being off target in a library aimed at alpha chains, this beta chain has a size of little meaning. The CDR3 spells CASSYRTSGLYNEQFF. CDR3 DNA: TGTGCCAGCAGTTATCGGACTAGCGGGTTATACAATGAGCAGTTCTTC. The genes are TRBV6-5 and TRBJ2-1; the match to TRBD2 covers 11 bases. CDR3 length: 16 amino acids. Germline CDR1 is MNHEY and CDR2 is SVGAGI. V shed 3 bases, J shed 4 bases, and the junction held 5 bases outside the gene matches.

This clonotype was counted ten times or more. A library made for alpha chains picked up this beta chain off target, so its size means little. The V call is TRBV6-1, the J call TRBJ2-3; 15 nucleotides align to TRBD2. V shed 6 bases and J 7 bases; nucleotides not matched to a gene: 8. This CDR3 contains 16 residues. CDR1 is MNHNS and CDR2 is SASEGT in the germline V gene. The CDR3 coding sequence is TGTGCCAGCAGCGAGGAGGGACTAGCGGGAGGCTATACGCAGTATTTT. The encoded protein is CASSEEGLAGGYTQYF.

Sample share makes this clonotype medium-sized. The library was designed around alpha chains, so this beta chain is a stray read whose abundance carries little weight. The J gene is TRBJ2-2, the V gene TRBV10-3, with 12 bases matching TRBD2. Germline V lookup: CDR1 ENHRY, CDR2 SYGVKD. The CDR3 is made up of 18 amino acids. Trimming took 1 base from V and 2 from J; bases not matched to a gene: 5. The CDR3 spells CAISEFGLAGTNTGELFF. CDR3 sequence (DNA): TGTGCCATCAGTGAGTTCGGACTAGCGGGAACCAACACCGGGGAGCTGTTTTTT.

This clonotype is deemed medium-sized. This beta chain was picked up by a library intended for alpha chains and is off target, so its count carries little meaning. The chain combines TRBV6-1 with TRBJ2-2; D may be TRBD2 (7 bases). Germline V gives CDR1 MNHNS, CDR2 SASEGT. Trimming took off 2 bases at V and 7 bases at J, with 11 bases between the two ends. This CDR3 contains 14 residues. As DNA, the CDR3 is TGTGCCAGCAGTGAATCAGGGGAGGGCGGGGAGCTGTTTTTT. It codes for CASSESGEGGELFF.

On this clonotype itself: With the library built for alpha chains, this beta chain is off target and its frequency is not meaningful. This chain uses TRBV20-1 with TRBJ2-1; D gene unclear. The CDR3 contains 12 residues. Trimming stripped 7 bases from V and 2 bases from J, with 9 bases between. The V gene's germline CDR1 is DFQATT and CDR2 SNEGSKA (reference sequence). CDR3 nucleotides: TGCAGTGTGGATAGGACCTACAATGAGCAGTTCTTC. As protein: CSVDRTYNEQFF.

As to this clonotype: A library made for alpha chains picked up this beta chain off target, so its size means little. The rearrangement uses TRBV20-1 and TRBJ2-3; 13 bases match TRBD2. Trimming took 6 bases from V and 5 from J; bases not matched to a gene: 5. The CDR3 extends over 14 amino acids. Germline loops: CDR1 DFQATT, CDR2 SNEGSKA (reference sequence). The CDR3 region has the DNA TGCAGTGCGGGACTAGCGGGGATGGTAGATACGCAGTATTTT. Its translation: CSAGLAGMVDTQYF.

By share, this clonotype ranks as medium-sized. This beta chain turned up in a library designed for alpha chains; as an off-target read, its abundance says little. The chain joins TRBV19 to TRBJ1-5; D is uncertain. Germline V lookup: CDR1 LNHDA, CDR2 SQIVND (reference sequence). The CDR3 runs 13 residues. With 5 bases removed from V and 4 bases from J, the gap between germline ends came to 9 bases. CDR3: CASSGRKNQPQHF. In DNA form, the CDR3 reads TGTGCCAGTAGTGGTAGGAAAAATCAGCCCCAGCATTTT. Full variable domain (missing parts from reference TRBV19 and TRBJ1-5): DGGITQSPKYLFRKEGQNVTLSCEQNLNHDAMYWYRQDPGQGLRLIYYSQIVNDFQKGDIAEGYSVSREKKESFPLTVTSAQKNPTAFYLCASSGRKNQPQHFGDGTRLSIL.

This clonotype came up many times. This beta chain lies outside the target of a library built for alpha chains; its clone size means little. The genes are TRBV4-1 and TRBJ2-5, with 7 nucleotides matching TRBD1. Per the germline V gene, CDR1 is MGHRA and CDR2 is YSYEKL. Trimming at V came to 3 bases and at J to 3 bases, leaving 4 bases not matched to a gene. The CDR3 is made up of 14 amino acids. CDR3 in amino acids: CASSHWDSKETQYF. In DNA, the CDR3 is TGCGCCAGCAGCCACTGGGACAGCAAAGAGACCCAGTACTTC.

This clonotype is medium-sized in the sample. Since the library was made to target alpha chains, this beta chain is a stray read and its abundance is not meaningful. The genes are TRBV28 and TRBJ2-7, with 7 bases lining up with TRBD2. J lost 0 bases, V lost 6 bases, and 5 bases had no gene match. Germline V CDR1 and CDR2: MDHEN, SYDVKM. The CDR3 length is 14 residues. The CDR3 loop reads CASSHSGPSYEQYF. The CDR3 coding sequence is TGTGCCAGCAGCCATAGCGGGCCCTCCTACGAGCAGTACTTC.

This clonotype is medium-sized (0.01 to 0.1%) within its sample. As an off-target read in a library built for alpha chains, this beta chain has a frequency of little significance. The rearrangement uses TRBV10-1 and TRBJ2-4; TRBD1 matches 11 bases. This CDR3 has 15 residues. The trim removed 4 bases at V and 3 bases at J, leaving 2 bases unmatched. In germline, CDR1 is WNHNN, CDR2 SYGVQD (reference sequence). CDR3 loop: CASSAGQGGKNIQYF. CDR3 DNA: TGCGCCAGCAGTGCGGGACAGGGGGGCAAAAACATTCAGTACTTC.

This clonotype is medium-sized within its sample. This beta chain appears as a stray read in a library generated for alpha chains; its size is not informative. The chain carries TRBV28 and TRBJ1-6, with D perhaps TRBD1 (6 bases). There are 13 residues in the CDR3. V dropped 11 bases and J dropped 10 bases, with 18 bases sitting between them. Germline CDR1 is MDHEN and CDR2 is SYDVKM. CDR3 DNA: TGTGCCTCGCACAAGGACAGAGGGTCACCCCTCCACTTT. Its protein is CASHKDRGSPLHF.

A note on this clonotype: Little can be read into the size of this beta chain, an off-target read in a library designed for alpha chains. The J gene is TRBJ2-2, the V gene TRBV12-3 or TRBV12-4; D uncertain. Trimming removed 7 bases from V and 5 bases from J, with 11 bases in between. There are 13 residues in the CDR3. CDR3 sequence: CASIDLGTGELFF. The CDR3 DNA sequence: TGTGCCAGCATAGATTTGGGTACCGGGGAGCTGTTTTTT.

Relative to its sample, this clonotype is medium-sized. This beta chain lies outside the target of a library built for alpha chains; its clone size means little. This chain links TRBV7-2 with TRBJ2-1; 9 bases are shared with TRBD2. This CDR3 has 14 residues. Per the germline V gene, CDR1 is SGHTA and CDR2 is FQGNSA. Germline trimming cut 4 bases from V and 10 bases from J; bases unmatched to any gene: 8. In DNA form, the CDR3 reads TGTGCCAGCAGCTCGAGCGGGGGGCTCGGCGAGCAGTTCTTC. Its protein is CASSSSGGLGEQFF.

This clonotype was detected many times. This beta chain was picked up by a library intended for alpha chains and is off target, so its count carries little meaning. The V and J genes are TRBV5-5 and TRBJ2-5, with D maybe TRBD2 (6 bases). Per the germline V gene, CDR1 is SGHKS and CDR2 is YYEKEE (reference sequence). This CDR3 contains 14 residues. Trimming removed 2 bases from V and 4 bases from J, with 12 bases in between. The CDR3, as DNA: TGTGCCAGCAGCTTAGGAGGGTTGCGAGAGACCCAGTACTTC. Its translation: CASSLGGLRETQYF.

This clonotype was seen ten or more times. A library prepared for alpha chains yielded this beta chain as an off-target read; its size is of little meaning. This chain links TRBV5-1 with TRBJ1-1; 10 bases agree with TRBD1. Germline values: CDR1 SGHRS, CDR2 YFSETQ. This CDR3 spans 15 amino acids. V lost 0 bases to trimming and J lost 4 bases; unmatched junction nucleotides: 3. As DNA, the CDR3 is TGCGCCAGCAGCTTGGGGGACAGGGGAGTCACTGAAGCTTTCTTT. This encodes CASSLGDRGVTEAFF.

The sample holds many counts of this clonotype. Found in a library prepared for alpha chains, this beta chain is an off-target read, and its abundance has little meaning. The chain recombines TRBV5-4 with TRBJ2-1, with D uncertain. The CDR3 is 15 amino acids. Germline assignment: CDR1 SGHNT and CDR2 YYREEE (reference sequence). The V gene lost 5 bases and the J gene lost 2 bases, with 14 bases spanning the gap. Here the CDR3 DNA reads TGTGCCAGCAGTCTAACGACTCCCGCCTACAATGAGCAGTTCTTC. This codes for CASSLTTPAYNEQFF.